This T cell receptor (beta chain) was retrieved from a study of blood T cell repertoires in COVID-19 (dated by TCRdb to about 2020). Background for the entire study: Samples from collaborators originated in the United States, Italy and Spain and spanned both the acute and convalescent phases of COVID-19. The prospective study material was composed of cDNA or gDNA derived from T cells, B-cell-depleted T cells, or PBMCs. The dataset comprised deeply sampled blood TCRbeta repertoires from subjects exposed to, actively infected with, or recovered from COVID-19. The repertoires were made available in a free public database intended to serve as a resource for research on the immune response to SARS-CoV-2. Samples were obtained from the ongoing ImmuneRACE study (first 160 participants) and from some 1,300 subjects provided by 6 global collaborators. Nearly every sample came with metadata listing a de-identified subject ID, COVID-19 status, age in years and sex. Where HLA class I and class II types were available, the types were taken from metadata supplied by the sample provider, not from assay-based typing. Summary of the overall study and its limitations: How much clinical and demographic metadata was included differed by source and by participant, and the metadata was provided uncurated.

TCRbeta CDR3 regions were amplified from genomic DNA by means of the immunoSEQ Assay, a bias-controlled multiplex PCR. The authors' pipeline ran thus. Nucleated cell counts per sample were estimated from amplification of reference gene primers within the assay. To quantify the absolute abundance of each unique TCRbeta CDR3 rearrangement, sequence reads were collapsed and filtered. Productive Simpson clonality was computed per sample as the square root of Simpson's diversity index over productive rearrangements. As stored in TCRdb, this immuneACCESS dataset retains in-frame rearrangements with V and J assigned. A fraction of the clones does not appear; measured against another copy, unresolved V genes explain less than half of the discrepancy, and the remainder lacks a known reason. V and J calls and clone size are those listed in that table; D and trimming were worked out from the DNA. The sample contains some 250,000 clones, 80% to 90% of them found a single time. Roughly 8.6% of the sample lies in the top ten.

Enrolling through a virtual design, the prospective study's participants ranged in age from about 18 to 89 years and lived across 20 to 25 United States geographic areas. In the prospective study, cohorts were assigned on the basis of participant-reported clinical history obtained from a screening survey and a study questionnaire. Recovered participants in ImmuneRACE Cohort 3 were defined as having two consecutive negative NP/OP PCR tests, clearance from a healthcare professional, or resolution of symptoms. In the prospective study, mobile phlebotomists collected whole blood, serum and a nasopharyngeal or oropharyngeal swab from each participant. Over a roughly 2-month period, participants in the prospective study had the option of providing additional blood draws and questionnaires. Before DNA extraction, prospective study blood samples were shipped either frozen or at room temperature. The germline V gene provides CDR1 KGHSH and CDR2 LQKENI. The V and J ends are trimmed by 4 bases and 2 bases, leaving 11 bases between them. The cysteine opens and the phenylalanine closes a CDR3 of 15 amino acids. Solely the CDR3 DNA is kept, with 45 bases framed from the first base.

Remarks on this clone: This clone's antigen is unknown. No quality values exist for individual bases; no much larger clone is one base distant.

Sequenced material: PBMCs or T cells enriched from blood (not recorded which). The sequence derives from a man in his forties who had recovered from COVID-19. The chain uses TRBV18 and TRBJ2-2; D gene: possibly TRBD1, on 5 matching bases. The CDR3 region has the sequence CASSLTAYNTGELFF. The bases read TGTGCCAGCTCACTGACAGCTTATAACACCGGGGAGCTGTTTTTT.